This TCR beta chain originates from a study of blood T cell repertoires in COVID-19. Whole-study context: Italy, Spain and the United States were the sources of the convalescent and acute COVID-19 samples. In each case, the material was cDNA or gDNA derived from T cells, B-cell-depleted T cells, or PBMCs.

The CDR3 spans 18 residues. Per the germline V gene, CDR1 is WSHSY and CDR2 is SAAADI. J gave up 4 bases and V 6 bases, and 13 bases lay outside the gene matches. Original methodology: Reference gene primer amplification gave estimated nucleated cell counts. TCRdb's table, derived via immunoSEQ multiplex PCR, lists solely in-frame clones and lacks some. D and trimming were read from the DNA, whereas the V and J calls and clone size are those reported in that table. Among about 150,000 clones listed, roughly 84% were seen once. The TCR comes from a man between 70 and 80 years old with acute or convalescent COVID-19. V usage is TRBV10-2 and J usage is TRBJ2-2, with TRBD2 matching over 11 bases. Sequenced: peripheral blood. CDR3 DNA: TGCGCCAGCAGACCCCACCTACTAGCGGGAGCCCTCACCGGGGAGCTGTTTTTT. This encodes CASRPHLLAGALTGELFF.